This TCR beta chain originates from a study of CD8+CD57+ T cells in acquired aplastic anemia. The wider study: The sorted CD4+ and CD8+ cells yielded an average about 3.3 ug of DNA.

To note about this clonotype: What it recognizes is unknown. The junction departs from germline at one end; a sequencing error may be responsible.

Both TCR beta VDJ combination and CDR3 sequence profiling were carried out. Genomic DNA was the template for this profiling. TCRdb redid the calling of the reads with MiXCR, one entry per CDR3 protein. Among more than 250,000 distinct CDR3 sequences listed, 65% to 90% were seen once. Patients chosen for sequencing had CD8+CD57+ cells that had expanded, as shown by flow cytometry. In all patients, the disease was severe acquired aplastic anemia. Study conclusions and caveats: Found in both controls and patients were around 29 CD8+ CDR3 sequences. The CD8+ Simpson's diversity of patients and controls was not significantly different.

The length of the CDR3 is 13 residues. Germline loops: CDR1 SEHNR, CDR2 FQNEAQ (reference sequence). The TCR was taken from a human donor with aplastic anemia. Source material: sorted CD4+, CD8+, or CD8+CD57+ T cells (not recorded which) from PBMCs. The chain carries TRBV7-9 and TRBJ2-3; D possibly corresponds to TRBD1 (7 bases). CDR3 DNA sequence: TGTGCCAGCGGGCACGGAGGGACAGCTACGGAGTATTTT. This encodes CASGHGGTATEYF.